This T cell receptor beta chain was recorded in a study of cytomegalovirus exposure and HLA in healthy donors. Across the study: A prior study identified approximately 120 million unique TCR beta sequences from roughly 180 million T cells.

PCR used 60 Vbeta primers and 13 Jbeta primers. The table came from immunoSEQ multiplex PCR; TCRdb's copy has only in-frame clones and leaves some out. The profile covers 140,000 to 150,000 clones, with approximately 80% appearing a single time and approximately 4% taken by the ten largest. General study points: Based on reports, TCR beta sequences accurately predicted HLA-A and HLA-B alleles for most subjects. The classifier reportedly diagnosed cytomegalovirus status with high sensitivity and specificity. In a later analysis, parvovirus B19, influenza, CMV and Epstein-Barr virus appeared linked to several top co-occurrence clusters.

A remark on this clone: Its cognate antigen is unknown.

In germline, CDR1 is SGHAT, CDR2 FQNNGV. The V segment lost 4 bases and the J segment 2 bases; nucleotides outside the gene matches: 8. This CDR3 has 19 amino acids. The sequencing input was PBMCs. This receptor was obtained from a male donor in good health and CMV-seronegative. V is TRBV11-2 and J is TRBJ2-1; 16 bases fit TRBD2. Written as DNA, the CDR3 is TGTGCCAGCAGCTATACCGGGACTAGCGGGGGGGCGACCTACAATGAGCAGTTCTTC. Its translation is CASSYTGTSGGATYNEQFF.